One and the same sample provided the 32 T cell receptor beta chains below, sequenced in a study of T cell clones after liver transplantation. Sequencing used immunoSEQ multiplex PCR; TCRdb keeps in-frame clones, though not all of them. The table shows about 76,000 clones, with roughly 80% occurring only once. Source: CD4+ T cells from blood, taken at the 22-month timepoint. The receptors derive from a human patient who received a liver transplant. Some T cells may arise from the graft donor.

This clone was seen a handful of times. The chain uses TRBV5-4 and TRBJ2-7; D gene unclear. The V gene lost 4 bases and the J gene lost 3 bases, with 8 bases spanning the gap. The CDR3 runs 12 residues. Germline V gene lookup returns CDR1 SGHNT and CDR2 YYREEE (reference sequence). The chain's CDR3 is CASSNNLYEQYF. As DNA, the CDR3 is TGTGCCAGCAGCAATAATCTCTACGAGCAGTACTTC.

The chain carries TRBV7-8 and TRBJ2-6; D is ambiguous. This CDR3 contains 17 residues. Trimming shortened V by 0 bases and J by 2 bases, and 11 bases separated the two germline ends. The germline CDR1 and CDR2 sequences are SGHVS and FQNEAQ. CDR3 nucleotides: TGTGCCAGCAGCTTAGCGCTTCAGTCCCCTGGGGCCAACGTCCTGACTTTC. The encoded protein is CASSLALQSPGANVLTF. Drawing the rest from reference TRBV7-8 and TRBJ2-6, the complete variable domain is GAGVSQSPRYKVAKRGQDVALRCDPISGHVSLFWYQQALGQGPEFLTYFQNEAQLDKSGLPSDRFFAERPEGSVSTLKIQRTQQEDSAVYLCASSLALQSPGANVLTFGAGSRLTVL.

The genes are TRBV27 and TRBJ2-1, with 8 bases that match TRBD2. V shed 8 bases, J shed 8 bases, and the junction held 14 bases outside the gene matches. Germline V gene lookup returns CDR1 MNHEY and CDR2 SMNVEV (reference sequence). CDR3 length equals 15 residues. CDR3 DNA sequence: TGTGCCAGCGCAACTAGCGGCCGGGGGGGCGATGAGCAGTTCTTC. This codes for CASATSGRGGDEQFF.

This chain uses TRBV28 with TRBJ2-7, with 13 positions matching TRBD2. This CDR3 region has 16 residues. Germline assignment: CDR1 MDHEN and CDR2 SYDVKM. V dropped 4 bases and J dropped 5; count of bases not matched to a gene: 8. The CDR3 spells CASSSLGTSGIHEQYF. DNA of the CDR3: TGTGCCAGCAGTTCCCTGGGGACTAGCGGGATCCACGAGCAGTACTTC.

The chain employs TRBV18 and TRBJ1-2; maybe TRBD1 (6 bases). V lost 6 bases and J lost 7, with 21 bases in between. The CDR3 length is 15 residues. Germline CDR1 and CDR2: KGHSH and LQKENI. CDR3 loop: CASSPTGRTTGGYTF. As DNA, the CDR3 is TGTGCCAGCTCTCCGACAGGCCGCACTACGGGTGGCTACACCTTC.

This sequence joins TRBV14 and TRBJ2-5, with 12 bases that match TRBD2. The CDR3 has 16 residues. Germline V lookup: CDR1 SGHDN, CDR2 FVKESK. Trimming cost V 2 bases and J 5 bases; bases outside gene matches: 6. The DNA of the CDR3 is TGTGCCAGCAGCCAACTAGCGGGAGGGCCGGCGGAGACCCAGTACTTC. This translates into CASSQLAGGPAETQYF.

The DNA for the CDR3 is TGTGCCAGCAGCTTTGTGGCAGGGGGCAACACCGGGGAGCTGTTTTTT. Protein: CASSFVAGGNTGELFF. This rearrangement joins TRBV11-2 to TRBJ2-2, with TRBD1 matching over 8 bases. This CDR3 comprises 16 residues. The V gene end was trimmed by 3 bases and the J gene end by 2 bases; junction bases not matched to a gene: 5. Germline V gene sequence: CDR1 SGHAT, CDR2 FQNNGV.

The chain recombines TRBV5-5 with TRBJ1-2; D possibly corresponds to TRBD1 (6 bases). Germline V gene lookup returns CDR1 SGHKS and CDR2 YYEKEE (reference sequence). CDR3 length: 13 residues. The V end was cut by 4 bases, the J end by 8 bases, with 15 bases between. The CDR3 is CASSKAGEGGYTF. The DNA of the CDR3 is TGTGCCAGCAGCAAGGCAGGGGAAGGGGGCTACACCTTC.

The chain has TRBV2 and TRBJ2-5; 15 bases match TRBD2. The CDR3 runs to 16 residues. The germline CDR1 and CDR2 sequences are SNHLY and FYNNEI. J gave up 2 bases and V 6 bases, and 4 bases lay outside the gene matches. The CDR3 DNA follows: TGTGCCAGCAGCATCGGACTAGCGGGAGGGCAAGAGACCCAGTACTTC. Translating it yields CASSIGLAGGQETQYF. Full variable domain (remainder filled in from reference TRBV2 and TRBJ2-5): EPEVTQTPSHQVTQMGQEVILRCVPISNHLYFYWYRQILGQKVEFLVSFYNNEISEKSEIFDDQFSVERPDGSNFTLKIRSTKLEDSAMYFCASSIGLAGGQETQYFGPGTRLLVL.

V is TRBV19 and J is TRBJ1-1; no clear D gene. This CDR3 comprises 12 residues. CDR1 and CDR2 (germline): LNHDA, SQIVND (reference sequence). Deletions cut 5 bases from V and 6 bases from J, with 10 bases between. The CDR3 nucleotides read TGTGCCAGTAGTTTCCCGGGCCCTGAAGCTTTCTTT. It translates to CASSFPGPEAFF.

This clone was seen more than once but under ten times. The V gene is TRBV28, the J gene TRBJ2-7; the D gene is possibly TRBD1 (6 bases). V was pared by 2 bases and J by 4 bases, with 6 bases between. Germline loops: CDR1 MDHEN, CDR2 SYDVKM. This CDR3 has 12 residues. CDR3 amino acids: CASSLGQYEQYF. The CDR3 DNA reads as TGTGCCAGCAGTTTAGGACAGTACGAGCAGTACTTC.

This chain joins TRBV6-1 and TRBJ2-5; D ambiguous. The CDR3 has 15 residues. Germline V gene data show CDR1 as MNHNS and CDR2 as SASEGT. V was trimmed by 4 bases and J by 1 base, leaving 13 bases between them. CDR3 nucleotides: TGTGCCAGCAGTGGAGTCCAGGTCGCCCAAGAGACCCAGTACTTC. Protein product: CASSGVQVAQETQYF.

The rearrangement links TRBV7-2 to TRBJ1-2; TRBD1 agrees at 8 bases. Germline-derived CDR1 and CDR2 are SGHTA and FQGNSA. The length of the CDR3 is 14 residues. Germline trimming cut 3 bases from V and 4 bases from J; bases unmatched to any gene: 4. In nucleotides, the CDR3 is TGTGCCAGCAGCTTGGGGACAGGACCCTATGGCTACACCTTC. Its protein is CASSLGTGPYGYTF.

The rearrangement uses TRBV2 and TRBJ1-2, with D possibly TRBD1 on 6 matching bases. This CDR3 contains 13 residues. Germline loops: CDR1 SNHLY, CDR2 FYNNEI. V was clipped by 6 bases and J by 6 bases, with 14 bases between them. DNA for the CDR3: TGTGCCAGCAGGGACCGGGACACCGATGGCTACACCTTC. Amino acid sequence: CASRDRDTDGYTF. Full variable domain (missing parts from reference TRBV2 and TRBJ1-2): EPEVTQTPSHQVTQMGQEVILRCVPISNHLYFYWYRQILGQKVEFLVSFYNNEISEKSEIFDDQFSVERPDGSNFTLKIRSTKLEDSAMYFCASRDRDTDGYTFGSGTRLTVV.

The rearrangement uses TRBV20-1 and TRBJ2-5; D not resolved. The CDR3 covers 11 residues. The germline CDR1 and CDR2 sequences are DFQATT and SNEGSKA (reference sequence). V shed 5 bases and J shed 5 bases, with 9 bases lying between them. The CDR3 nucleotides read TGCAGTGCTCCCACAAGGGAGACCCAGTACTTC. It is translated as CSAPTRETQYF.

This clone is a singleton in its sample. This rearrangement joins TRBV6-1 to TRBJ2-7; 10 bases map to TRBD1. The germline CDR1 and CDR2 sequences are MNHNS and SASEGT. This CDR3 is 14 amino acids long. J gave up 0 bases and V 6 bases, and 2 bases lay outside the gene matches. This chain's CDR3 is CASRGTGVSYEQYF. The CDR3 coding sequence is TGTGCCAGCAGGGGGACAGGGGTCTCCTACGAGCAGTACTTC.

The chain has TRBV7-2 and TRBJ2-1; maybe TRBD2 (6 bases). The germline gives CDR1 SGHTA, CDR2 FQGNSA. The CDR3 loop spans 14 amino acids. V lost 5 bases and J 7 bases, leaving 15 bases between the germline ends. The CDR3 DNA reads TGTGCCAGCAGCCCAGAGACTAGGTCGAATGAGCAGTTCTTC. It codes for CASSPETRSNEQFF.

V is TRBV19 and J is TRBJ2-7; 8 bases match TRBD2. Trimming cost V 0 bases and J 5 bases; bases outside gene matches: 9. Germline V gives CDR1 LNHDA, CDR2 SQIVND (reference sequence). The CDR3 loop spans 16 amino acids. The CDR3 reads CASSIDRGTSIDEQYF. In DNA, the CDR3 is TGTGCCAGTAGTATAGATCGGGGGACTAGTATAGACGAGCAGTACTTC.

The rearrangement joins TRBV7-8 to TRBJ2-3, with a possible D match to TRBD1 (6 bases). Trimming removed 5 bases at V and 2 bases at J, with 14 bases between. This CDR3 spans 15 amino acids. Germline V gene data show CDR1 as SGHVS and CDR2 as FQNEAQ. This CDR3 is CASSLPTGVTDTQYF. CDR3 bases: TGTGCCAGCAGCCTGCCGACAGGCGTCACAGATACGCAGTATTTT.

V gene TRBV29-1 combines with J gene TRBJ2-1; D perhaps matches TRBD2 (6 bases). CDR3 length: 12 residues. Germline V gene sequence: CDR1 SQVTM, CDR2 ANQGSEA. CDR3 nucleotides: TGCTCGGGCGGGAAATTGGACAATGAGCAGTTCTTC. Encoded protein: CSGGKLDNEQFF.

The V gene is TRBV6-6, the J gene TRBJ2-3; 7 bases match TRBD1. This CDR3 is 15 amino acids long. CDR1 is MNHNY, CDR2 SVGAGI, per germline (reference sequence). Trimming removed 10 bases from V and 2 bases from J; junction bases left unmatched: 12. CDR3: CATGVGQALTDTQYF. The CDR3 DNA follows: TGTGCCACCGGCGTAGGACAGGCCCTCACAGATACGCAGTATTTT.

The chain employs TRBV11-2 and TRBJ2-7; D may match TRBD1 or TRBD2 (6 bases each). V was shortened by 0 bases and J by 1 base, with 16 bases between the two germline ends. Looked up from germline, CDR1 is SGHAT and CDR2 is FQNNGV. This CDR3 is built from 17 residues. Written as DNA, the CDR3 is TGTGCCAGCAGCTTAGATATTATAGCGGACAGATCCTACGAGCAGTACTTC. Its translation is CASSLDIIADRSYEQYF.

The chain employs TRBV4-1 and TRBJ2-1; 12 bases agree with TRBD2. Germline values: CDR1 MGHRA, CDR2 YSYEKL. The CDR3 has 17 amino acids. V dropped 2 bases and J dropped 2; count of bases not matched to a gene: 4. The DNA for the CDR3 is TGCGCCAGCAGCCAATCTTCTAGCGGGAGGGCCTACAATGAGCAGTTCTTC. It encodes CASSQSSSGRAYNEQFF.

This clone was recorded a few times. V is TRBV12-5 and J is TRBJ1-2, with a tentative D call TRBD1 (5 bases). The CDR3 runs to 14 residues. Germline V CDR1 and CDR2: LGHNT, FRNRAP. V was clipped by 1 base and J by 8 bases, with 14 bases between them. The CDR3 region is CASGLAYTGQGYTF. CDR3 nucleotides: TGTGCTAGTGGTTTGGCTTATACGGGGCAAGGCTACACCTTC.

The chain links TRBV19 to TRBJ1-3; tentative D call: TRBD1 (5 bases). Trimming cost V 5 bases and J 0 bases, with 17 bases left between them. The germline V gene encodes CDR1 LNHDA and CDR2 SQIVND (reference sequence). This CDR3 region has 17 residues. The CDR3 DNA is TGTGCCAGTAGTCCCCACAGGCCGACTACCTCTGGAAACACCATATATTTT. Translating gives CASSPHRPTTSGNTIYF.

This clone has a handful of counts. The rearrangement uses TRBV6-1 and TRBJ1-2; tentatively, D is TRBD1 (6 bases). CDR3 length equals 15 residues. The V end lost 4 bases, the J end lost 6 bases, and 18 bases lay between the germline ends. The germline V gene has CDR1 MNHNS and CDR2 SASEGT. CDR3 sequence (DNA): TGTGCCAGCAGTGGGGAAGGGCCCTGGGGGCATGGCTACACCTTC. Protein product: CASSGEGPWGHGYTF.

This clone turned up a few times. The chain uses TRBV2 and TRBJ1-4, with 10 bases identical to TRBD1. J gave up 8 bases and V 7 bases, and 4 bases lay outside the gene matches. This CDR3 has 13 residues. Looked up from germline, CDR1 is SNHLY and CDR2 is FYNNEI. The CDR3 nucleotides are TGTGCCAGCAAAGGACAGGGGGAAGAAAAACTGTTTTTT. This sequence encodes CASKGQGEEKLFF. The whole variable domain, remainder taken from reference TRBV2 and TRBJ1-4, is EPEVTQTPSHQVTQMGQEVILRCVPISNHLYFYWYRQILGQKVEFLVSFYNNEISEKSEIFDDQFSVERPDGSNFTLKIRSTKLEDSAMYFCASKGQGEEKLFFGSGTQLSVL.

This sequence joins TRBV28 and TRBJ1-2; possible D gene TRBD1, 6 bases. This CDR3 has 13 residues. Germline V gene data show CDR1 as MDHEN and CDR2 as SYDVKM. V lost 7 bases and J lost 3, with 12 bases in between. The CDR3 loop reads CASNTGRDYGYTF. In nucleotides, the CDR3 is TGTGCCAGCAACACAGGGAGGGACTATGGCTACACCTTC.

The V call is TRBV5-1, the J call TRBJ2-5; 7 bases align to TRBD2. Germline values: CDR1 SGHRS, CDR2 YFSETQ. CDR3 length: 14 residues. The J segment lost 5 bases and the V segment lost 4 bases, leaving 8 bases of the junction unmatched. In DNA, the CDR3 is TGCGCCAGCAGCCCCGATGGGAGGGCGGAGACCCAGTACTTC. It codes for CASSPDGRAETQYF.

The chain's CDR3 is CASSSYRNQPQHF. In DNA, the CDR3 is TGTGCCAGTAGTAGTTACAGGAATCAGCCCCAGCATTTT. The chain recombines TRBV19 with TRBJ1-5, with D possibly TRBD1 on 5 matching bases. The germline CDR1 and CDR2 sequences are LNHDA and SQIVND (reference sequence). This CDR3 is built from 13 residues. The ends were cut back, 4 bases at V and 4 bases at J, with 8 bases in the middle.

The rearrangement joins TRBV18 to TRBJ1-3; D not resolved. The CDR3 spans 13 residues. Deletions cut 3 bases from V and 4 bases from J, with 7 bases between. Per germline, CDR1 KGHSH and CDR2 LQKENI. CDR3 DNA: TGTGCCAGCTCACCCCTGGGGGGAAACACCATATATTTT. Protein sequence: CASSPLGGNTIYF.

Here the CDR3 DNA reads TGTGCCAGCAGTTACGGCGGGGACTCTGGAAACACCATATATTTT. It encodes CASSYGGDSGNTIYF. The rearrangement uses TRBV6-6 and TRBJ1-3; D remains ambiguous. Trimming stripped 2 bases from V and 0 bases from J, with 8 bases between. CDR3 length: 15 amino acids. Germline CDR1 and CDR2: MNHNY and SVGAGI (reference sequence).